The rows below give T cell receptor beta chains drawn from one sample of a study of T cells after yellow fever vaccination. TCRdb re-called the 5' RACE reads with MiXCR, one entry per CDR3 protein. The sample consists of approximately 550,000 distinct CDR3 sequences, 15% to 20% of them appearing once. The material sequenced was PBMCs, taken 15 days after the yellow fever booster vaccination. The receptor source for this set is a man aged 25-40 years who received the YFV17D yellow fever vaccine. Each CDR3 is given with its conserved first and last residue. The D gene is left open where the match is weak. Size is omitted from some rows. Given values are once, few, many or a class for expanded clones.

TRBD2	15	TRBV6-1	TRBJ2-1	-	TGTGCCAGCAGCTCCGTCTTAGCGGGAGTCTTTGAGCAGTTCTTC	CASSSVLAGVFEQFF
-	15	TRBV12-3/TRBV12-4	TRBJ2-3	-	TGTGCCAGCAGTAAGAGGGGATGGAGCACAGATACGCAGTATTTT	CASSKRGWSTDTQYF
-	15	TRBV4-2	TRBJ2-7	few	TGTGCCAGCAGCCAGACCGGGACTCAGTCCTACGAGCAGTACTTC	CASSQTGTQSYEQYF
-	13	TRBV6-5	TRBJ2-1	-	TGTGCCAGCAGTTCATGGACAGTCGATGAGCAGTTCTTC	CASSSWTVDEQFF
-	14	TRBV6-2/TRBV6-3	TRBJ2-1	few	TGTGCCAGCAGTTGGGGTGTCTGGAGTGCTGAGCAGTTCTTC	CASSWGVWSAEQFF
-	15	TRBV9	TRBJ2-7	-	TGTGCCAGCAGCCCACGCCTAGGAGGTACCTACGAGCAGTACTTC	CASSPRLGGTYEQYF
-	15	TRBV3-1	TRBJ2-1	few	TGTGCCAGCAGCCAAGATGGCACTAGCATCCGTGAGCAGTTCTTC	CASSQDGTSIREQFF
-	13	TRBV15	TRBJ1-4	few	TGTGCCACCAGCAGAGATTCTAGTGAAAAACTGTTTTTT	CATSRDSSEKLFF
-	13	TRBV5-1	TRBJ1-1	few	TGCGCCAGCAGCTTGCGGATGGCGACTGAAGCTTTCTTT	CASSLRMATEAFF
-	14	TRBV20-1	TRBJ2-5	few	TGCAGTGCTAGAGATTTCGAAGGGAAAGAGACCCAGTACTTC	CSARDFEGKETQYF
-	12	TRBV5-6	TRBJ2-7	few	TGTGCCAGCAGCTTGACACGTCACGAGCAGTACTTC	CASSLTRHEQYF
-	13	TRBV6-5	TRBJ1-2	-	TGTGCCAGCAGTTACACAACTAACTATGGCTACACCTTC	CASSYTTNYGYTF
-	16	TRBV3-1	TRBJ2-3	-	TGTGCCAGCAGCCTCAGACAGGGCGGGGGCACAGATACGCAGTATTTT	CASSLRQGGGTDTQYF
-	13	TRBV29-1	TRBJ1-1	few	TGCAGCGTTGGACGACTGTTGAACACTGAAGCTTTCTTT	CSVGRLLNTEAFF
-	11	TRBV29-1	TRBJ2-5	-	TGCAGCGTTGCACTACAAGGGACCCAGTACTTC	CSVALQGTQYF
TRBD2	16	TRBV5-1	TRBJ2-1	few	TGCGCCAGCAGGGGGGGAGGACTAGCGGGAGTCGATGAGCAGTTCTTC	CASRGGGLAGVDEQFF
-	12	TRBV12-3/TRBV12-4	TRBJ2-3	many	TGTGCCAGCAGTCGACAGACCGATACGCAGTATTTT	CASSRQTDTQYF
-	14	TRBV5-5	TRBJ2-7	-	TGTGCCAGCAGCTTTGAACTAGAGAGACTCGAGCAGTACTTC	CASSFELERLEQYF
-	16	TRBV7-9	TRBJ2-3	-	TGTGCCAGCAGCTTAGTTGTCGGGAGCCCCACAGATACGCAGTATTTT	CASSLVVGSPTDTQYF
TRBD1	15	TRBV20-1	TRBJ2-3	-	TGCAGTGCTCCTGGGACAGAGGAATCTCTGGATACGCAGTATTTT	CSAPGTEESLDTQYF
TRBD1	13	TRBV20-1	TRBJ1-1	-	TGCAGTGCTCCGGACAGGGGGCGAACTGAAGCTTTCTTT	CSAPDRGRTEAFF
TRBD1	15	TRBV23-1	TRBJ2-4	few	TGCGCCAGCGGTGACAGGGTCCGGGTCAAAAACATTCAGTACTTC	CASGDRVRVKNIQYF
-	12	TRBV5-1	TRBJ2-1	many	TGCGCCAGCAGCGGACAGCACAATGAGCAGTTCTTC	CASSGQHNEQFF
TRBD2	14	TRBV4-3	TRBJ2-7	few	TGCGCCAGCAGTCAGTGGGCGGGAGCCATCGAGCAGTACTTC	CASSQWAGAIEQYF
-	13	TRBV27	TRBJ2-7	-	TGTGCCAGCAGTTTATCGTTAATCGGGGAGCAGTACTTC	CASSLSLIGEQYF
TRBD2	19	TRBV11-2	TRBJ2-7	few	TGTGCCAGCAGCTTATTCGCGACTAGCGACATTTTTAGCTCCTACGAGCAGTACTTC	CASSLFATSDIFSSYEQYF
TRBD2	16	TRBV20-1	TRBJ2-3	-	TGCAGTGCTAGAGATCCGGCGGGAGGCCGCACAGATACGCAGTATTTT	CSARDPAGGRTDTQYF